The present T cell receptor (beta chain) was sequenced within a study of blood T cell repertoires in COVID-19. At the level of the study: Samples of COVID-19 (acute and convalescent) were obtained from the United States, Italy and Spain. PBMCs, B-cell-depleted T cells, or T cells provided the cDNA or gDNA that made up the material.

Per the original data handling: Amplified reference gene primers provided the basis for estimating nucleated cell counts. TCRdb keeps only in-frame clones here, not all; method: immunoSEQ multiplex PCR. V, J and clone size are those of that table, while D and trimming were read from the DNA. The repertoire includes roughly 130,000 clones, roughly 80% of them detected once, and roughly an eighth sits in the top ten. The CDR3 sequence is 16 residues long. CDR1 and CDR2 (germline): LGHDT, YNNKEL (reference sequence). The ends were cut back, 1 base at V and 8 bases at J, with 15 bases in the middle. The sample comprised peripheral blood. This clonotype originated in a woman aged 55-69 years with acute or convalescent COVID-19. This chain links TRBV3-1 (or the pseudogene TRBV3-2) with TRBJ1-6; no clear D. The CDR3 nucleotides are TGTGCCAGCAGCCAAGGAGGCTCCCAGAGGTATTCACCCCTCCACTTT. Amino acids: CASSQGGSQRYSPLHF.